The rows below give T cell receptor beta chains drawn from one sample of a study of shared T cell receptors in the human thymus. The data were produced by immunoSEQ multiplex PCR, yet TCRdb's version contains in-frame clones alone and is incomplete. The sample consists of hundreds of thousands of clones, roughly 94% of them appearing once. Sample: thymocytes. These receptors were obtained from a human donor. The CDR3 runs from the conserved cysteine through the conserved F or W. D genes are given only for firm matches.

TRBJ1-1,NA,TRBV7-2,CASSHSSADRNTEAFF,TGTGCCAGCAGCCATTCTAGTGCGGACAGGAACACTGAAGCTTTCTTT
TRBJ2-7,TRBD1,TRBV28,CASSSNDRGPASYEQYF,TGTGCCAGCAGTTCCAACGACAGGGGGCCCGCTTCCTACGAGCAGTACTTC
TRBJ2-3,NA,TRBV28,CASSFPHEGFTDTQYF,TGTGCCAGCAGCTTCCCTCATGAGGGTTTCACAGATACGCAGTATTTT
TRBJ2-7,NA,TRBV7-3,CASSLSHRSQGEQYF,TGTGCCAGCAGCTTAAGCCACAGGAGTCAGGGCGAGCAGTACTTC
TRBJ2-7,NA,TRBV27,CASSLSGQTAAYEQYF,TGTGCCAGCAGCCTAAGTGGTCAGACAGCAGCCTACGAGCAGTACTTC
TRBJ2-7,NA,TRBV29-1,CSVEKRIGGRHEQYF,TGCAGCGTTGAAAAGCGGATTGGGGGGCGACACGAGCAGTACTTC
TRBJ2-1,TRBD2,TRBV28,CASSLTPPGGSYNEQFF,TGTGCCAGCAGTTTGACCCCGCCGGGAGGCTCCTACAATGAGCAGTTCTTC
TRBJ2-1,TRBD2,TRBV28,CASRGLAGPNEQFF,TGTGCCAGCCGCGGGCTAGCGGGCCCCAATGAGCAGTTCTTC
TRBJ2-1,TRBD1,TRBV10-1,CASSEFGTGGYNEQFF,TGCGCCAGCAGTGAGTTCGGGACAGGGGGGTACAATGAGCAGTTCTTC
TRBJ2-5,TRBD2,TRBV18,CASSRTRDYRKGETQYF,TGTGCCAGCTCACGGACCCGGGACTACCGTAAGGGGGAGACCCAGTACTTC
TRBJ2-3,NA,TRBV5-1,CASSLGAYRTDTQYF,TGCGCCAGCAGCCTTGGTGCCTATCGCACAGATACGCAGTATTTT
TRBJ2-5,NA,TRBV11-2,CASSLVRLVGETQYF,TGTGCCAGCAGCTTAGTTCGTCTAGTAGGGGAGACCCAGTACTTC
TRBJ2-2,TRBD2,TRBV28,CASSRPAGTSGPAANTGELFF,TGTGCCAGCAGTCGCCCGGCCGGGACTAGCGGACCTGCAGCGAACACCGGGGAGCTGTTTTTT
TRBJ1-2,NA,TRBV5-8,CASSLPPGLKNYGYTF,TGTGCCAGCAGCTTGCCTCCGGGGTTGAAAAACTATGGCTACACCTTC
TRBJ1-2,TRBD1,TRBV7-8,CASSPGQGPFNYGYTF,TGTGCCAGCAGCCCGGGACAGGGCCCCTTTAACTATGGCTACACCTTC
TRBJ2-2,TRBD2,TRBV27,CASSPDPAGGNTGELFF,TGTGCCAGCTCCCCGGACCCAGCGGGAGGGAACACCGGGGAGCTGTTTTTT
TRBJ2-7,NA,TRBV21-1,CASSKAHREKEHEQYF,TGTGCCAGCAGCAAAGCGCACCGGGAGAAGGAGCACGAGCAGTACTTC
TRBJ2-2,NA,TRBV7-9,CASSLVGSSNTGELFF,TGTGCCAGCAGCTTAGTGGGCAGTTCGAACACCGGGGAGCTGTTTTTT
TRBJ2-1,NA,TRBV11-3,CASSLGGQGSYNEQFF,TGTGCCAGCAGCTTAGGGGGTCAGGGATCCTACAATGAGCAGTTCTTC
TRBJ1-2,NA,TRBV5-6,CASSFWQGYYGYTF,TGTGCCAGCAGCTTTTGGCAGGGTTACTATGGCTACACCTTC
TRBJ2-5,NA,TRBV11-2,CASSSAGTQETQYF,TGTGCCAGCAGCTCCGCGGGGACCCAAGAGACCCAGTACTTC
TRBJ1-2,NA,TRBV30,CAWKRVGSSYGYTF,TGTGCCTGGAAAAGGGTGGGCAGCTCTTACGGCTACACCTTC
TRBJ2-7,TRBD1,TRBV10-2,CASIRDREYEQYF,TGCGCCAGCATACGGGACAGGGAATACGAGCAGTACTTC
TRBJ2-2,NA,TRBV19,CASSIRGFTGELFF,TGTGCCAGTAGTATACGAGGGTTTACCGGGGAGCTGTTTTTT
TRBJ2-7,NA,TRBV11-2,CASSLGEDLAYEQYF,TGTGCCAGCAGCTTAGGGGAGGACTTGGCCTACGAGCAGTACTTC
TRBJ2-5,TRBD1,TRBV27,CASNPTGGVETQYF,TGTGCCAGCAACCCCACAGGGGGCGTCGAGACCCAGTACTTC
TRBJ2-7,TRBD2,TRBV28,CASSLGRAYEQYF,TGTGCCAGCAGTTTGGGGAGGGCCTACGAGCAGTACTTC
TRBJ2-5,TRBD2,TRBV11-2,CASSLDRLAGWGETQYF,TGTGCCAGCAGCTTAGATCGACTAGCGGGATGGGGGGAGACCCAGTACTTC
TRBJ2-3,NA,TRBV9,CASSGETSTDTQYF,TGTGCCAGCAGCGGAGAAACAAGCACAGATACGCAGTATTTT